The 15 T cell receptor beta chains below all came from one sample that was sequenced in a study of human T cells and chemical hapten exposure. In TCRdb, the RACE reads were re-called with MiXCR into one record per CDR3 protein. The sample lists about 84,000 distinct CDR3 sequences; 10% were seen once. Time point in this sample: patch test 2, 6 weeks after DPC sensitization. Treatment defined: therapeutic diphenylcyclopropenone sensitization with weekly scalp DPC. Sequenced here: whole blood, sampled in connection with sensitization to the hapten diphenylcyclopropenone (DPC). These TCRs come from a woman between 45 and 60 years old with alopecia areata. Some clones in this sample may be carry-over from other donors' samples.

CDR3 coding DNA: TGTGCCAGCAATGGACAGGGGATCTCTGGGGCCAACGTCCTGACTTTC. This gives the protein CASNGQGISGANVLTF. The V and J genes are TRBV2 and TRBJ2-6; 9 bases fit TRBD1. Germline lookup yields CDR1 SNHLY and CDR2 FYNNEI. This CDR3 spans 16 amino acids. V was pared by 7 bases and J by 0 bases, with 4 bases of the junction left unmatched.

The table lists this clonotype with many counts. The rearrangement joins TRBV4-3 to TRBJ2-1; tentative D call: TRBD2 (6 bases). CDR1 is LGHNA, CDR2 YSLEER, per germline. CDR3 size: 16 residues. Trimming removed 0 bases at V and 5 bases at J, with 14 bases between. CDR3 bases: TGCGCCAGCAGCCAAGATTGGTCAGCGGGCAACAATGAGCAGTTCTTC. It specifies CASSQDWSAGNNEQFF.

The rearrangement joins TRBV6-5 to TRBJ2-7; 8 bases align to TRBD2. The CDR3 totals 18 residues. The germline V gene encodes CDR1 MNHEY and CDR2 SVGAGI. J was trimmed by 2 bases and V by 5 bases; bases with no gene match: 17. The CDR3 bases are TGTGCCAGCAGTCCCATGCTATCTTGGAGCGGGAGTACCTACGAGCAGTACTTC. It codes for CASSPMLSWSGSTYEQYF.

This clonotype was detected many times. The rearrangement joins TRBV20-1 to TRBJ1-2; no clear D gene. This CDR3 has 14 amino acids. CDR1 is DFQATT, CDR2 SNEGSKA, per germline (reference sequence). V lost 0 bases and J 8 bases, leaving 16 bases between the germline ends. The CDR3 sequence is CSARDFGYSEGYTF. CDR3 coding DNA: TGCAGTGCTAGAGATTTCGGGTATTCGGAGGGCTACACCTTC.

At least ten counts were recorded for this clonotype. The V gene is TRBV3-1, the J gene TRBJ2-3, with 11 nucleotides matching TRBD2. CDR3 length equals 17 residues. CDR1 LGHDT and CDR2 YNNKEL come from the germline V gene (reference sequence). V dropped 4 bases and J dropped 2; count of bases not matched to a gene: 8. Written as DNA, the CDR3 is TGTGCCAGCAGCCCCTTAGGACTAGCGGGCCTCACAGATACGCAGTATTTT. This codes for CASSPLGLAGLTDTQYF.

This clonotype was picked up a small number of times. The gene calls are TRBV18 and TRBJ1-1; TRBD1 might be the D (5 bases). The germline V gene encodes CDR1 KGHSH and CDR2 LQKENI. V was clipped by 0 bases and J by 2 bases, with 16 bases between them. This CDR3 contains 17 residues. CDR3 sequence reads: CASSPPGGARVNTEAFF. In DNA, the CDR3 is TGTGCCAGCTCACCACCGGGAGGGGCGCGGGTTAACACTGAAGCTTTCTTT.

The sample holds many counts of this clonotype. The chain recombines TRBV27 with TRBJ1-6; a possible D gene is TRBD1 (6 bases). Trimming stripped 4 bases from V and 7 bases from J, with 11 bases between. The CDR3 runs 14 residues. From germline, CDR1 is MNHEY and CDR2 SMNVEV (reference sequence). The CDR3 is CASSYRARNSPLHF. CDR3 DNA: TGTGCCAGCAGTTACAGGGCACGAAATTCACCCCTCCACTTT.

V is TRBV6-2 or TRBV6-3 and J is TRBJ2-6; TRBD2 agrees at 9 bases. With V trimmed by 6 bases and J by 0 bases, 12 bases remained unmatched. The germline V gene has CDR1 MNHEY and CDR2 SVGEGT. The CDR3 extends over 19 amino acids. The CDR3 is CASRLPGASGNSGANVLTF. The CDR3 nucleotides read TGTGCCAGCAGACTTCCCGGGGCTAGCGGGAACTCTGGGGCCAACGTCCTGACTTTC.

Many counts were recorded for this clonotype. The gene calls are TRBV6-6 and TRBJ2-1; 8 nucleotides align to TRBD1. The CDR3 runs to 16 residues. Germline V gives CDR1 MNHNY, CDR2 SVGAGI (reference sequence). The J segment lost 2 bases and the V segment lost 8 bases, leaving 11 bases of the junction unmatched. The CDR3: CASVFRTGRTYNEQFF. The CDR3 nucleotides read TGTGCCAGCGTATTTCGGACAGGGAGGACCTACAATGAGCAGTTCTTC.

This sequence joins TRBV7-2 and TRBJ2-3, with 7 bases aligning to TRBD2. This CDR3 comprises 14 residues. Germline-derived CDR1 and CDR2 are SGHTA and FQGNSA. V dropped 1 base and J dropped 7; count of bases not matched to a gene: 5. CDR3 loop: CASSLGLAENTQYF. CDR3 sequence (DNA): TGTGCCAGCAGCTTAGGACTAGCTGAGAATACGCAGTATTTT.

This clonotype was observed a handful of times. The chain carries TRBV20-1 and TRBJ1-4, with D unresolved. Per germline, CDR1 DFQATT and CDR2 SNEGSKA (reference sequence). CDR3 length equals 13 residues. The V end lost 3 bases, the J end lost 2 bases, and 7 bases lay between the germline ends. The CDR3 is CSARQNTNEKLFF. The CDR3 region has the DNA TGCAGTGCTAGGCAGAATACTAATGAAAAACTGTTTTTT.

At least ten counts were recorded for this clonotype. The CDR3 coding sequence is TGTGCCAGCAGCCGAGAGAGGGGGGCGCAGTACTTC. Translated: CASSRERGAQYF. The chain combines TRBV7-9 with TRBJ2-7; perhaps D is TRBD1 or TRBD2 (6 bases each). V lost 5 bases and J lost 9, with 14 bases in between. The CDR3 spans 12 residues. Looked up from germline, CDR1 is SEHNR and CDR2 is FQNEAQ (reference sequence).

This clonotype was seen ten or more times. J is TRBJ2-1 and V is TRBV7-2; TRBD2 aligns across 11 bases. This CDR3 is 15 amino acids long. V lost 2 bases to trimming and J lost 8 bases; unmatched junction nucleotides: 5. The germline gives CDR1 SGHTA, CDR2 FQGNSA. CDR3 bases: TGTGCCAGCAGCTTATCGACTAGCGGGGTCCATGAGCAGTTCTTC. It yields the protein CASSLSTSGVHEQFF. Drawing the rest from reference TRBV7-2 and TRBJ2-1, the complete variable domain is GAGVSQSPSNKVTEKGKDVELRCDPISGHTALYWYRQSLGQGLEFLIYFQGNSAPDKSGLPSDRFSAERTGGSVSTLTIQRTQQEDSAVYLCASSLSTSGVHEQFFGPGTRLTVL.

The chain couples TRBV15 to TRBJ2-1; a weak D match, TRBD1 (6 bases). V lost 1 base and J 7 bases, leaving 8 bases between the germline ends. The CDR3 runs to 13 residues. The V gene's germline CDR1 is LNHNV and CDR2 YYDKDF (reference sequence). The CDR3 region is CATSRGQANEQFF. The CDR3 bases are TGTGCCACCAGCAGAGGACAGGCGAATGAGCAGTTCTTC.

This clonotype was recorded at least ten times. This chain uses TRBV10-3 with TRBJ1-1, with D uncertain. The CDR3 extends over 14 amino acids. V lost 4 bases, J lost 1 base, and 10 bases lay in between. Germline loops: CDR1 ENHRY, CDR2 SYGVKD. The DNA of the CDR3 is TGTGCCATCAGTGTTGGCACAAAGAACACTGAAGCTTTCTTT. Residues: CAISVGTKNTEAFF.